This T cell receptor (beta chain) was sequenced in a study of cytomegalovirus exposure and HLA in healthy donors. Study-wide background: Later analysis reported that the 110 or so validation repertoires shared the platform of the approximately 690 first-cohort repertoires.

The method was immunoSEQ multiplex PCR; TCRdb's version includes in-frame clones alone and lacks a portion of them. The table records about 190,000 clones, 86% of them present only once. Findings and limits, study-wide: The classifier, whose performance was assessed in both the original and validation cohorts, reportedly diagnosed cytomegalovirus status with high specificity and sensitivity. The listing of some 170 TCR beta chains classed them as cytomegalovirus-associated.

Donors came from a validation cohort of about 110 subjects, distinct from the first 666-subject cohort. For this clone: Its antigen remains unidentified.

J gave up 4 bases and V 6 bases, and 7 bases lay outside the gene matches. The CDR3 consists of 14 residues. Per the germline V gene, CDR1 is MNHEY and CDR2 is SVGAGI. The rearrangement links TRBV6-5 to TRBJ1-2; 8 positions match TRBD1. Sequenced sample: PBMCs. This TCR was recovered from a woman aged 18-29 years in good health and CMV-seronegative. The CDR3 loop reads CASRYQGAVYGYTF. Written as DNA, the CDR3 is TGTGCCAGCAGATACCAGGGGGCAGTCTATGGCTACACCTTC.